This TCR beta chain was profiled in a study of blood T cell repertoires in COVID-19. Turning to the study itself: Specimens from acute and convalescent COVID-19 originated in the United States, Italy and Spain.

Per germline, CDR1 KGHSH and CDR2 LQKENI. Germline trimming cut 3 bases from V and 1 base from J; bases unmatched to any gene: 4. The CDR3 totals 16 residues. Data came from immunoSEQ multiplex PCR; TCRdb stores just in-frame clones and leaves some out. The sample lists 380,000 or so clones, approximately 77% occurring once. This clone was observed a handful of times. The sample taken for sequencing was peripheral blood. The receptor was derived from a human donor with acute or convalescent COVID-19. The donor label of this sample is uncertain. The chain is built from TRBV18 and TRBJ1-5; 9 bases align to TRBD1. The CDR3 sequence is CASSPGQGMSNQPQHF. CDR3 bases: TGTGCCAGCTCACCGGGACAGGGCATGAGCAATCAGCCCCAGCATTTT.